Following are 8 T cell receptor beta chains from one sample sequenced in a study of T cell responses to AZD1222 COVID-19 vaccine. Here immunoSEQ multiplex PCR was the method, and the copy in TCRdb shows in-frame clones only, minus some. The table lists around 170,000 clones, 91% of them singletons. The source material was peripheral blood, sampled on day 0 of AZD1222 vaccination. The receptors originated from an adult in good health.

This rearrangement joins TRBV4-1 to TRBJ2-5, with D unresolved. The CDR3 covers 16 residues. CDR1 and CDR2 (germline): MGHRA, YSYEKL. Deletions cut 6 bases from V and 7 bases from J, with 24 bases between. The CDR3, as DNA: TGCGCCAGCAGAGTTTCCACCGAAGGTAGCCTGGGGACCCAGTACTTC. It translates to CASRVSTEGSLGTQYF.

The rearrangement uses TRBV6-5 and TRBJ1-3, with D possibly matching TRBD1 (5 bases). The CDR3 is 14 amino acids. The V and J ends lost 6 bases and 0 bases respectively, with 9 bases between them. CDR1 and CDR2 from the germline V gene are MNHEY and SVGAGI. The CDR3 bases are TGTGCCAGCAGAGCTGGGGGCTCTGGAAACACCATATATTTT. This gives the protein CASRAGGSGNTIYF.

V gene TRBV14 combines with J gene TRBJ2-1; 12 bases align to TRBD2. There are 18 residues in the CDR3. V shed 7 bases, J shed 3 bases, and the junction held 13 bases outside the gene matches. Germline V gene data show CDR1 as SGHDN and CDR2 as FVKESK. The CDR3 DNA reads TGTGCCAGCACCCCCCGGGGGCGACTAGCGGGAGTCTACAATGAGCAGTTCTTC. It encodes CASTPRGRLAGVYNEQFF.

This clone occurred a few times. Here the CDR3 reads CASSPLAGVPNEQFF. CDR3 coding DNA: TGTGCCAGCTCACCGCTAGCGGGAGTCCCCAATGAGCAGTTCTTC. The chain uses TRBV18 and TRBJ2-1; TRBD2 aligns across 10 bases. CDR3 length: 15 residues. Per germline, CDR1 KGHSH and CDR2 LQKENI. V lost 3 bases and J lost 6; bases outside the gene matches: 5.

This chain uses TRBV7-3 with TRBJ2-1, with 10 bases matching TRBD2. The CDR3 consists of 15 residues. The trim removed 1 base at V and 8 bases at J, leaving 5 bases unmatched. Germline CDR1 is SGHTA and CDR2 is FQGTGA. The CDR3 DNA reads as TGTGCCAGCAGCTTAATGCTAGCGGGAGTGTATGAGCAGTTCTTC. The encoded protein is CASSLMLAGVYEQFF.

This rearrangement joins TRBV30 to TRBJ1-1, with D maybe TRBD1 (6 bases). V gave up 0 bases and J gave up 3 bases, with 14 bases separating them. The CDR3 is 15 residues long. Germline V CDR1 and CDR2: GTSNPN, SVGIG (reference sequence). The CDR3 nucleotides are TGTGCCTGGAGTGTAGCGGGGGGCGGATACACTGAAGCTTTCTTT. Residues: CAWSVAGGGYTEAFF.

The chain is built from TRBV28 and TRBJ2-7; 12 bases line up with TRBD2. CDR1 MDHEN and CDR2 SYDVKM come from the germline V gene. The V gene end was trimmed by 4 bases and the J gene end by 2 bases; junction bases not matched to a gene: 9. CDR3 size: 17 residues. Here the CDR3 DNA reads TGTGCCAGCAGTTCAACCGGGACTAGCGGGCCCCCCTACGAGCAGTACTTC. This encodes CASSSTGTSGPPYEQYF.

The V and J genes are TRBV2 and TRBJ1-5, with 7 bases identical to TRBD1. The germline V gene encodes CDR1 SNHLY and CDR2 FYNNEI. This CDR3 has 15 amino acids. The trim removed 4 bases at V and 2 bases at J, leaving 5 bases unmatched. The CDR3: CASSVGTVGNQPQHF. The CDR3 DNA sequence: TGTGCCAGCAGTGTAGGGACAGTTGGCAATCAGCCCCAGCATTTT.